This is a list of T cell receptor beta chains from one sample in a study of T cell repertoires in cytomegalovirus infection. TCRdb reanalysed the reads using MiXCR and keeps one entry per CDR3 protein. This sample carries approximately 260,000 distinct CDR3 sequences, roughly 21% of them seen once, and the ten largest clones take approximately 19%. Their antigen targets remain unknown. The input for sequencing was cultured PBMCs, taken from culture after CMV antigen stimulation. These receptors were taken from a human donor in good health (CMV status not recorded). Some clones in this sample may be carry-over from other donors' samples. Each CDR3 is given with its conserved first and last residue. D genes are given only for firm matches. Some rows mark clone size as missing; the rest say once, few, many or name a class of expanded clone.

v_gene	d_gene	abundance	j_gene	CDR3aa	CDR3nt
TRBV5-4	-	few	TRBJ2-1	CASSLEVAYNEQFF	TGTGCCAGCAGCTTGGAGGTCGCCTACAATGAGCAGTTCTTC
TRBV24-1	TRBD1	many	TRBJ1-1	CATSDPGTGVTEAFF	TGTGCCACCAGTGACCCCGGGACAGGGGTGACTGAAGCTTTCTTT
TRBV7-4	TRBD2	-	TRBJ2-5	CASSLPAGGTWGETQYF	TGTGCCAGCAGCTTACCAGCGGGAGGGACATGGGGAGAGACCCAGTACTTC
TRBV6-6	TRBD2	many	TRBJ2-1	CASSWTSGTYNEQFF	TGTGCCAGCAGTTGGACTAGCGGGACCTACAATGAGCAGTTCTTC
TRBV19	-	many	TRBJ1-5	CASTPSGGYGGQPQHF	TGTGCCAGTACCCCCTCGGGGGGCTATGGAGGCCAGCCCCAGCATTTT
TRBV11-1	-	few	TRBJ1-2	CASSQDSYNYGYTF	TGTGCCAGCAGTCAAGACAGTTATAACTATGGCTACACCTTC
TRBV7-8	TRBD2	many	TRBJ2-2	CASSRGGTSTGELFF	TGTGCCAGCAGCCGGGGGGGGACTAGTACCGGGGAGCTGTTTTTT
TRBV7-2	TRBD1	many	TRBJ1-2	CASSPRQGLDGYTF	TGTGCCAGCAGCCCGAGACAGGGATTGGATGGCTACACCTTC
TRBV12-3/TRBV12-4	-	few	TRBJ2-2	CASRPGRGELFF	TGTGCCAGCAGACCCGGGAGAGGGGAGCTGTTTTTT
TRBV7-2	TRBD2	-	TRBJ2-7	CAVGRGLYEQYF	TGTGCCGTCGGGCGGGGGTTATACGAGCAGTACTTC
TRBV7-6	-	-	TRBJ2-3	CASSLIGASSDTQYF	TGTGCCAGCAGCTTGATAGGGGCTAGTTCAGATACGCAGTATTTT
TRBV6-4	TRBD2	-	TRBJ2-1	CASSSYGTSNNEQFF	TGTGCCAGCAGCTCATACGGGACTAGCAACAATGAGCAGTTCTTC
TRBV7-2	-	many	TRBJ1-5	CASSHGGLGNQPQHF	TGTGCCAGCAGCCATGGGGGCCTGGGCAATCAGCCCCAGCATTTT
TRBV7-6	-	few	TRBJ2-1	CASSRPKSSGSYNEQFF	TGTGCCAGCAGCCGACCGAAGAGCAGTGGCTCCTACAATGAGCAGTTCTTC
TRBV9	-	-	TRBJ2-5	CASSSRTAFRTAQETQYF	TGTGCCAGCAGCTCCCGGACAGCCTTTCGAACTGCACAAGAGACCCAGTACTTC
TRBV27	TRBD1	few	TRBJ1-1	CASREDRGRRTEAFF	TGTGCCAGCAGGGAAGACAGGGGGCGGCGGACTGAAGCTTTCTTT
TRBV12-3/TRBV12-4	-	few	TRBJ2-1	CASSFGRGYNEQFF	TGTGCCAGCAGTTTTGGGAGAGGGTACAATGAGCAGTTCTTC
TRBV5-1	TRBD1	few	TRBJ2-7	CASSSQGQVSYEQYF	TGCGCCAGCAGCTCACAAGGACAGGTATCCTACGAGCAGTACTTC
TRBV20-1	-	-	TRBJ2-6	CSAQRASGANVLTF	TGCAGTGCCCAGAGGGCCTCTGGGGCCAACGTCCTGACTTTC
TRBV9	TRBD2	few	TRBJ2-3	CASSVSGRATDTQYF	TGTGCCAGCAGCGTGAGCGGGAGGGCCACAGATACGCAGTATTTT
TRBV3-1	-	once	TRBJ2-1	CASSQDTQVREQFF	TGTGCCAGCAGCCAAGATACGCAGGTTCGGGAGCAGTTCTTC
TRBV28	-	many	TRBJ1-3	CASSGGAVLTGNTIYF	TGTGCCAGCAGCGGGGGTGCGGTACTTACTGGAAACACCATATATTTT
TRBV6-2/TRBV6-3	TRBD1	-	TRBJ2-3	CASSPRDRQVTDTQYF	TGTGCCAGCAGTCCGCGGGACAGGCAAGTAACAGATACGCAGTATTTT
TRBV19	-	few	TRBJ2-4	CASSKSRGVAKNIQYF	TGTGCCAGTAGTAAGAGCAGGGGGGTAGCCAAAAACATTCAGTACTTC
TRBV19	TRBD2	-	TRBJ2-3	CASSNLGLAGDTDTQYF	TGTGCCAGTAGCAACCTTGGGCTAGCGGGAGACACAGATACGCAGTATTTT
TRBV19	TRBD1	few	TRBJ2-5	CASSIERTGKQYF	TGTGCCAGTAGTATAGAAAGGACAGGGAAGCAGTACTTC
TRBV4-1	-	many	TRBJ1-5	CASSLSSEDQPQHF	TGCGCCAGCAGCCTCTCCAGCGAAGATCAGCCCCAGCATTTT
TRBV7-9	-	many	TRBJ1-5	CASSLEGGQPQHF	TGTGCCAGCAGCTTGGAGGGGGGCCAGCCCCAGCATTTT
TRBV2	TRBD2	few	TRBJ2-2	CASSEGLAGGPGELFF	TGTGCCAGCAGTGAAGGCCTAGCGGGAGGGCCCGGGGAGCTGTTTTTT
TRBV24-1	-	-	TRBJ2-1	CATRATGSSYNEQFF	TGTGCCACCAGAGCGACTGGGAGCTCCTACAATGAGCAGTTCTTC